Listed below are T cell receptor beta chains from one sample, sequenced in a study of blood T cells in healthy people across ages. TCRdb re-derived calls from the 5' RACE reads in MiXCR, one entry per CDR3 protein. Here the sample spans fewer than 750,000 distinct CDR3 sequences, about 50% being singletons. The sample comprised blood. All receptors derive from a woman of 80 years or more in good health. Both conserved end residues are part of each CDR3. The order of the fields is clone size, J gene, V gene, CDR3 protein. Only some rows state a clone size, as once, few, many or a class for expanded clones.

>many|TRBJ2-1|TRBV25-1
CASSPFGDEQFF
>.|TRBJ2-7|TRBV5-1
CASSAAVSYEQYF
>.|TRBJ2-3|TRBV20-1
CSARPPWGFTDTQYF
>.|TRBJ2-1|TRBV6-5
CASSRRDYSYNEQFF
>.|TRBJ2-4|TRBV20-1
CSAIQGVAKNIQYF
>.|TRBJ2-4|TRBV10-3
CAISESERLGNIQYF
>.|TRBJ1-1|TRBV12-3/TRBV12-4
CASSPAGSTRGAFF
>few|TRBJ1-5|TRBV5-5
CASSSRDRVEDQPQHF
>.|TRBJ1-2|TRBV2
CASSSSGDPNYGYTF
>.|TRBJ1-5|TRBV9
CASSGTGVNQPQHF
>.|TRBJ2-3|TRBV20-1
CSASVGAKPSTDTQYF
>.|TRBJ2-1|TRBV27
CASSADRGAYSDNEQFF
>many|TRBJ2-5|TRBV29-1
CSVVGLSGDETQYF
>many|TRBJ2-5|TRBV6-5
CASSVRRPGTQYF
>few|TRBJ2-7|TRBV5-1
CASSLDSGLGEQYF
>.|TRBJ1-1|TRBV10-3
CAISLQGLVGEAFF
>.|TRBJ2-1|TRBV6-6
CASRPPREINNEQFF
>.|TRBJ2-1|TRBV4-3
CASSQGRGLAYNEQFF
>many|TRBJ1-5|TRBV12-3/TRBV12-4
CASANDQPQHF
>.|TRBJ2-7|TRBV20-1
CSATGTKPYEQYF
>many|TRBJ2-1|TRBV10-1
CASSGERRPGGNEQFF
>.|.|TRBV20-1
CSASLLAGGTPHEQYF
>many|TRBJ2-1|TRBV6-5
CASSYLGTSGVSSYNEQFF
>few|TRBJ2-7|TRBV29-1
CSAAWGVNEQYF
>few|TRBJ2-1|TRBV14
CASSQLAGGPNEQFF
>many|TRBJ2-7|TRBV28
CASSHAAYSSYEQYF
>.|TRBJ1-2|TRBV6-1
CASSEEAGDGYTF
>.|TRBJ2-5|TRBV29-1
CSDRGSGSETQYF
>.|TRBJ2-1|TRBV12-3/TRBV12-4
CASSSLPGNEQFF
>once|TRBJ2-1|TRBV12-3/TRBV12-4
CASSPPTGQGEQFF
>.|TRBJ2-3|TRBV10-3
CAVSEASGGTDTQYF
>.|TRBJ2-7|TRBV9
CASSVVAGRYNEQYF
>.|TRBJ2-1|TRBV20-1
CSAPTTSGVREQFF
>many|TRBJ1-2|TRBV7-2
CASSPRTGVEGYTF
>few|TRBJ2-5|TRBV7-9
CASSRIPVTGKSYQETQYF
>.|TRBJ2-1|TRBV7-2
CASSLVLAGGLSYNEQFF
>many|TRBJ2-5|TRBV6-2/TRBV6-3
CASSYVRKTQYF
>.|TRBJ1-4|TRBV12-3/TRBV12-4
CASSFRTGSPEKLFF
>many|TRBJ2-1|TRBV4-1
CASSQRASGIPLSYNEQFF
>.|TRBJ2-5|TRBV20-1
CSARTGNQETQYF
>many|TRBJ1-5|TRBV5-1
CASSQGTDNQPQHF
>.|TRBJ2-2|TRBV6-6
CASSWRGDSGELFF
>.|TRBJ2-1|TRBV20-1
CSAKPTGTYNEQFF
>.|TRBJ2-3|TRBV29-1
CSVDGQGADTQYF
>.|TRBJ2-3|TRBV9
CASSVVEGSTDTQYF
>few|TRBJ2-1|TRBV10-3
CAISEDASGSYNEQFF
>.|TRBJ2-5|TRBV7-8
CASSSKRGQSQETQYF
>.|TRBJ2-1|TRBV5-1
CASRRTIGSGGQFF
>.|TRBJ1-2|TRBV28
CASSYGYDYTF
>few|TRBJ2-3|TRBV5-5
CASSSEGYTQYF